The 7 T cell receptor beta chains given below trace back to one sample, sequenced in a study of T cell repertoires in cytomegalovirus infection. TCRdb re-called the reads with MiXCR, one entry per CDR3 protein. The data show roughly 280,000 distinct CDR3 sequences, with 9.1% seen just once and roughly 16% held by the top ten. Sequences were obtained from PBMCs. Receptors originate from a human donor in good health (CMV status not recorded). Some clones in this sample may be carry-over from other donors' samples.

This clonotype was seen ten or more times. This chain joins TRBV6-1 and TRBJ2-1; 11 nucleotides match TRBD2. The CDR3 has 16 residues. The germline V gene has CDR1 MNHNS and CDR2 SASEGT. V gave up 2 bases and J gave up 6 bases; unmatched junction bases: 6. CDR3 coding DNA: TGTGCCAGCAGTGAACGACTAGCGGGACTCGTCAATGAGCAGTTCTTC. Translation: CASSERLAGLVNEQFF.

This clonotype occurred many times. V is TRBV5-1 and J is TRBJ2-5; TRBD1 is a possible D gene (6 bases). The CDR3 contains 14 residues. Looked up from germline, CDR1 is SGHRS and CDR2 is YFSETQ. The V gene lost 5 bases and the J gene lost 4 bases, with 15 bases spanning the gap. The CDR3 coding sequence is TGCGCCAGCAGGGTAGGGACAACGGGAGAGACCCAGTACTTC. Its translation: CASRVGTTGETQYF.

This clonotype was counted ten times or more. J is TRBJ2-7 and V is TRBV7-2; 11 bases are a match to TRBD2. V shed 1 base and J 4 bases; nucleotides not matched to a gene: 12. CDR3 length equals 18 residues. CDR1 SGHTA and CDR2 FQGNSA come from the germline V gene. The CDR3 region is CASSLEGNSGRAKYEQYF. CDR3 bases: TGTGCCAGCAGCTTAGAGGGCAATAGCGGGAGGGCCAAGTACGAGCAGTACTTC.

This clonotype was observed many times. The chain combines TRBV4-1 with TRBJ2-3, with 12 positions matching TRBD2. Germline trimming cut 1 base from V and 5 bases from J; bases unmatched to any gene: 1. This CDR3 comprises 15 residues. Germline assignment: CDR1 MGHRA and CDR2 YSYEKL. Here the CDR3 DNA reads TGCGCCAGCAGCCAAGGGACTAGCGGGGTAGATACGCAGTATTTT. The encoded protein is CASSQGTSGVDTQYF.

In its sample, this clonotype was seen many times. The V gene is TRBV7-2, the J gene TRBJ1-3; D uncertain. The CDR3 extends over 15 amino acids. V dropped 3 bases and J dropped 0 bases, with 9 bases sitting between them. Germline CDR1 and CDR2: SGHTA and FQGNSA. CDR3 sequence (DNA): TGTGCCAGCAGCTTCAGCACGCACTCTGGAAACACCATATATTTT. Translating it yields CASSFSTHSGNTIYF.

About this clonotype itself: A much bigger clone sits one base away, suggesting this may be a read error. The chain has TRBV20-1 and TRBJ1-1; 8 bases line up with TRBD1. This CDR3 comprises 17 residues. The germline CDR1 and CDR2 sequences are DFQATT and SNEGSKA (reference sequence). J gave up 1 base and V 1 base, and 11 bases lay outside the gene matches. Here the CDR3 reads CSARAPGSGGKNTEAFF. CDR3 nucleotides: TGCAGTGCTAGAGCCCCCGGGTCAGGGGGCAAGAACACTGAAGCTTTCTTT.

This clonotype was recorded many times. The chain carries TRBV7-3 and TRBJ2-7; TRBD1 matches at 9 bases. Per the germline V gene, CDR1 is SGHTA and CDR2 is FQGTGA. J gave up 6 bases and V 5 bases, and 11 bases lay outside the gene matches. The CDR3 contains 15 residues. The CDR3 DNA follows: TGTGCCAGCAGCCCAGGCGGGACAGGGAGGCGCGAGCAGTACTTC. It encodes CASSPGGTGRREQYF.